This T cell receptor (beta chain) emerged from a study of T-cell reconstitution after alpha-beta-depleted transplantation in children. The V end was cut by 5 bases, the J end by 4 bases, with 11 bases between. This CDR3 comprises 13 residues. Germline lookup yields CDR1 SGHAT and CDR2 FQDESV (reference sequence). Preparation of the TCRbeta library used unique molecular identifiers. In TCRdb, the PCR reads were re-called with MiXCR into one record per CDR3 protein. The sample has over 300,000 distinct CDR3 sequences, 10% seen once. This chain uses TRBV11-1 with TRBJ1-1, with D uncertain. Material: PBMCs from the stem cell graft donor, obtained from the stem cell graft. The origin of this receptor is a human donor who donated a stem cell graft to a child with acute lymphoblastic leukemia. The CDR3 spells CASSSRRSTEAFF. In DNA form, the CDR3 reads TGTGCCAGCAGCAGTCGGAGGAGCACTGAAGCTTTCTTT.